This T cell receptor beta chain was captured in a study of siplizumab effects on memory and regulatory T cells. Study outcomes and limitations: Roughly 80-97% of proliferating CD4+ or CD8+ clones defied assignment to a naive or memory phenotype. Under siplizumab, alloreactive sequences traced to unstimulated CD4+ memory cells were significantly reduced.

Generated by immunoSEQ multiplex PCR, the TCRdb table keeps only in-frame clones and is missing some. The top ten hold 1% to 1.5% of the sample, which has about 100,000 clones, about 95% seen once. As regards this clone: The antigen is not known.

CDR1 and CDR2 from the germline V gene are SNHLY and FYNNEI. V lost 7 bases and J lost 6, with 16 bases in between. This CDR3 region has 14 residues. This chain uses TRBV2 with TRBJ1-5; D gene ambiguous. The origin of this receptor is a human donor in good health. Input material: non-Treg CD4+ T cells sorted from blood. The chain's CDR3 is CASKVGGVGQPQHF. As DNA, the CDR3 is TGTGCCAGCAAGGTGGGTGGGGTCGGTCAGCCCCAGCATTTT.